The entry below gives a single T cell receptor (beta chain) sequence along with its context. What it recognizes is unknown. This specimen comes from a study of OX40 agonist ivuxolimab in advanced cancers. Study background: Three individuals attained partial responses, comprising one hepatocellular carcinoma case and two cutaneous melanoma cases. Broader study findings: The mean number of expanded clones was higher in CD8+ T cells than in CD4+. Doses of 0.1 to 3.0 mg/kg were accompanied by clonal expansion of CD4+ and CD8+ blood T cells by week 6.

The assay was immunoSEQ multiplex PCR, and TCRdb's table has in-frame clones only and misses some. This table holds fewer than 110,000 clones, about 91% found once. V was clipped by 2 bases and J by 8 bases; unmatched bases: 6. Per the germline V gene, CDR1 is SGHNT and CDR2 is YYREEE (reference sequence). CDR3 length equals 14 residues. The sequence was obtained from an adult with an advanced solid tumor such as melanoma, head and neck, liver or kidney cancer. The sample here was CD4+ or CD8+ T cells sorted from blood, taken in a trial of the OX40 agonist ivuxolimab. V is TRBV5-4 and J is TRBJ2-1; the match to TRBD2 covers 8 bases. The CDR3 DNA reads as TGTGCCAGCAGCTTAGCGGGAGAGGTATATGAGCAGTTCTTC. Encoded protein: CASSLAGEVYEQFF.